The 9 T cell receptor beta chains presented below share a single source sample, sequenced in a study of identifying expanded T cells in peripheral blood. Generated by immunoSEQ multiplex PCR, the TCRdb table keeps only in-frame clones and is missing some. The sample carries around 81,000 clones, about 85% recorded once. Sequencing was done on a sample of blood. The receptors were gathered from a person aged 18 to 75 in good health.

The genes are TRBV4-1 and TRBJ2-1; D call uncertain. The V end was cut by 4 bases, the J end by 4 bases, with 29 bases between. This CDR3 spans 20 amino acids. Germline-derived CDR1 and CDR2 are MGHRA and YSYEKL. The CDR3 spells CASSLSLGNRGGSHYNEQFF. In DNA form, the CDR3 reads TGCGCCAGCAGCCTATCCTTGGGGAACCGTGGCGGTTCCCATTACAATGAGCAGTTCTTC.

The chain is built from TRBV14 and TRBJ2-6; D might be TRBD1 (5 bases). The CDR3 spans 18 residues. Trimming shortened V by 7 bases and J by 3 bases, and 22 bases separated the two germline ends. CDR1 is SGHDN and CDR2 is FVKESK in the germline V gene. CDR3 residues: CASNRGRPLVGGANVLTF. The CDR3 DNA is TGTGCCAGCAATAGGGGCAGGCCCCTGGTCGGTGGGGCCAACGTCCTGACTTTC. Full variable domain (remainder filled in from reference TRBV14 and TRBJ2-6): EAGVTQFPSHSVIEKGQTVTLRCDPISGHDNLYWYRRVMGKEIKFLLHFVKESKQDESGMPNNRFLAERTGGTYSTLKVQPAELEDSGVYFCASNRGRPLVGGANVLTFGAGSRLTVL.

This chain uses TRBV7-3 with TRBJ2-3; 9 bases agree with TRBD1. V lost 5 bases to trimming and J lost 4 bases; unmatched junction nucleotides: 13. The germline CDR1 and CDR2 sequences are SGHTA and FQGTGA. The CDR3 sequence is 17 residues long. The CDR3 region is CASSLRQTGGIADTQYF. CDR3 in DNA: TGTGCCAGCAGCCTCCGACAAACAGGGGGCATAGCAGATACGCAGTATTTT.

This clone was seen just once. The chain employs TRBV30 and TRBJ1-5; D not certain. The CDR3 has 13 amino acids. Trimming removed 2 bases at V and 0 bases at J, with 5 bases between. From germline, CDR1 is GTSNPN and CDR2 SVGIG (reference sequence). The CDR3 sequence is CAWSSSSNQPQHF. The CDR3 DNA follows: TGTGCCTGGAGTTCAAGTAGCAATCAGCCCCAGCATTTT.

The chain carries TRBV28 and TRBJ1-6; TRBD1 matches at 7 bases. The CDR3 has 16 residues. Unmatched junction bases numbered 12, after V lost 8 bases and J lost 5 bases. Germline V lookup: CDR1 MDHEN, CDR2 SYDVKM. The CDR3 loop is CASGETWDRDNSPLHF. The CDR3, as DNA: TGTGCCAGCGGGGAAACCTGGGACAGAGATAATTCACCCCTCCACTTT.

The V and J genes are TRBV30 and TRBJ1-5; D unclear. This CDR3 comprises 16 residues. Trimming took 3 bases from V and 3 from J, leaving 18 bases between them. Germline CDR1 and CDR2: GTSNPN and SVGIG (reference sequence). The CDR3 bases are TGTGCCTGGAGCCGGGTGGGGTGGGAGTTCAATCAGCCCCAGCATTTT. Its translation: CAWSRVGWEFNQPQHF. Full variable domain (rest looked up from reference TRBV30 and TRBJ1-5): SQTIHQWPATLVQPVGSPLSLECTVEGTSNPNLYWYRQAAGRGLQLLFYSVGIGQISSEVPQNLSASRPQDRQFILSSKKLLLSDSGFYLCAWSRVGWEFNQPQHFGDGTRLSIL.

This chain uses TRBV6-1 with TRBJ2-3; D gene ambiguous. Trimming stripped 7 bases from V and 1 base from J, with 6 bases between. Germline V gives CDR1 MNHNS, CDR2 SASEGT. This CDR3 is built from 12 residues. The CDR3 loop is CASNSGTDTQYF. CDR3 nucleotides: TGTGCCAGCAACTCGGGCACAGATACGCAGTATTTT.

This clone was counted a single time. The V gene is TRBV30, the J gene TRBJ1-3; TRBD1 aligns across 9 bases. CDR3 size: 17 residues. V trimming: 1 base; J trimming: 0 bases; junction bases outside the gene matches: 7. The germline V gene has CDR1 GTSNPN and CDR2 SVGIG (reference sequence). The CDR3 DNA reads TGTGCCTGGAGTGGAGGGGACAGGGCGTTCTCTGGAAACACCATATATTTT. It is translated as CAWSGGDRAFSGNTIYF.

V gene TRBV7-7 combines with J gene TRBJ2-5, with 8 bases aligning to TRBD1. Germline CDR1 is SSHAT and CDR2 is FNYEAQ (reference sequence). J lost 4 bases, V lost 3 bases, and 10 bases had no gene match. CDR3 length: 16 residues. The CDR3 loop reads CASSFSLTGDGETQYF. The CDR3 coding sequence is TGTGCCAGCAGCTTCTCCTTGACAGGGGATGGAGAGACCCAGTACTTC.